This T cell receptor beta chain is from a study of identical twins. TCRdb reanalysed the 5' RACE reads using MiXCR and keeps one entry per CDR3 protein. The profile shows fewer than 250,000 distinct CDR3 sequences, 7.5% of them singletons. Study conclusions and caveats: These conclusions were based on statistical analysis (cross-sectional, not following the same donors). Reduced insertions were recorded for abundant cord blood beta clonotypes, with no such pattern in memory repertoires. Twins shared beta out-of-frame sequences in excess, but this excess was weaker.

There are 13 residues in the CDR3. Trimming pared 0 bases from V and 7 bases from J, leaving 9 bases between. As concerns this clonotype: Antigen: not known.

The same data also went into a second study, on yellow fever vaccine responses in identical twins.

Sample: memory (CD45RO+) T cells sorted from blood. The sequence was collected from a woman aged 18-29 years in good health. The V call is TRBV12-3 or TRBV12-4, the J call TRBJ2-5; D remains ambiguous. CDR3 in amino acids: CASSLASSGTQYF. CDR3 in DNA: TGTGCCAGCAGTTTAGCGTCCTCAGGGACCCAGTACTTC.